The present entry profiles one T cell receptor (beta chain) with its context. The record originates from a study of blood T cell repertoires in COVID-19. Method: immunoSEQ multiplex PCR; TCRdb's copy keeps in-frame clones and lacks some. The profile shows approximately 300,000 clones, about 92% of them singletons. Trimming pared 2 bases from V and 6 bases from J, leaving 10 bases between. Looked up from germline, CDR1 is SGHVS and CDR2 is FNYEAQ. The CDR3 is 14 residues long. The specimen sequenced was PBMCs or T cells enriched from blood (not recorded which). The chain couples TRBV7-6 to TRBJ2-2, with D perhaps TRBD2 (5 bases). The sequence came from a woman aged 25 to 39 who had recovered from COVID-19. The CDR3 protein is CASSLPHGAGELFF. CDR3 sequence (DNA): TGTGCCAGCAGCTTACCCCACGGGGCCGGGGAGCTGTTTTTT.